What follows are 23 T cell receptor beta chains derived from one specimen sequenced in a study of tumor-infiltrating lymphocytes in primary liver carcinoma. In addition to blood RNA drawn from unsorted whole blood, germline DNA was extracted. With a constant-region primer, TCR beta cDNA was made from approximately 500 ng of total RNA. For TCR beta, libraries were produced by three nested multiplex PCR rounds using slightly modified ARM-PCR. A C-beta reverse primer was combined with TRBV1-TRBV30 forward primers in the first two PCR rounds, and each round had 10 cycles. TCRdb reprocessed the multiplex PCR reads with MiXCR, giving one entry per CDR3 protein. The sample contains 300,000 to 400,000 distinct CDR3 sequences, approximately 64% of which appear only once. The sample was peripheral blood. The receptor source for this set is a man aged 40-50 years with primary liver carcinoma and hepatitis B virus infection.

A word on this clonotype: At one boundary the junction diverges from the germline segment, which might be a read error. This sequence joins TRBV11-2 and TRBJ2-3; the match to TRBD1 covers 8 bases. This CDR3 is 14 amino acids long. Germline V gives CDR1 SGHAT, CDR2 FQNNGV. The CDR3: CASSAGQVTDTQYF. CDR3 DNA: TGTGCCAGCAGCGCGGGACAGGTCACAGATACACAGTATTTT.

This clonotype appeared a few times. The chain joins TRBV11-2 to TRBJ1-1; unclear D gene. Deletions cut 5 bases from V and 3 bases from J, with 13 bases between. CDR1 SGHAT and CDR2 FQNNGV come from the germline V gene. This CDR3 has 14 residues. CDR3 region: CASSTHPRYTEAFF. Written as DNA, the CDR3 is TGTGCCAGCAGCACCCATCCCCGGTACACTGAAGCTTTCTTT.

On this clonotype itself: The CDR3 ends on some other residue instead of the conserved phenylalanine or tryptophan, so this is likely a read error. Because the CDR3's place on the DNA is in doubt, the DNA is left out and the CDR3 is given as listed by TCRdb. The chain is built from TRBV12-3 or TRBV12-4 and TRBJ2-2; the table's D call, TRBD1, was not checked against the DNA. The CDR3 has 15 amino acids, counting both end residues. The CDR3 spells CATILRGQNTGELFS.

A remark on this clonotype: This sequence may be a read error, since a much larger clone differs from it by one base. This chain joins TRBV5-6 and TRBJ2-5; D call uncertain. This CDR3 spans 13 amino acids. Germline V CDR1 and CDR2: SGHDT, YYEEEE. The CDR3 region is CVSSEEYQETQYF. The CDR3, as DNA: TGTGTCAGCAGCGAGGAGTACCAAGAGACCCAGTACTTC.

In DNA form, the CDR3 reads TGTGCCAGCAGACCAAGGGAGCAGGGGGCGTATGAGCAGTTCTTC. The encoded protein is CASRPREQGAYEQFF. This chain links TRBV11-3 with TRBJ2-1; 8 bases line up with TRBD1. The V gene's germline CDR1 is SGHNT and CDR2 YENEEA. V shed 6 bases and J 8 bases; nucleotides not matched to a gene: 12. The CDR3 covers 15 residues. The variable domain in full, with the rest retrieved from reference TRBV11-3 and TRBJ2-1, is EAGVVQSPRYKIIEKKQPVAFWCNPISGHNTLYWYLQNLGQGPELLIRYENEEAVDDSQLPKDRFSAERLKGVDSTLKIQPAELGDSAVYLCASRPREQGAYEQFFGPGTRLTVL.

The chain carries TRBV7-9 and TRBJ2-1; 13 bases are a match to TRBD2. V was clipped by 4 bases and J by 9 bases; unmatched bases: 6. The CDR3 sequence is 15 residues long. In germline, CDR1 is SEHNR, CDR2 FQNEAQ (reference sequence). The CDR3 loop reads CASSSPGLAGIEQFF. CDR3 in DNA: TGTGCCAGCAGCTCGCCGGGACTAGCGGGAATTGAGCAGTTCTTC.

As regards this clonotype: At one boundary the junction diverges from the germline segment, which might be a read error. The chain recombines TRBV11-2 with TRBJ1-1; D ambiguous. CDR1 is SGHAT, CDR2 FQNNGV, per germline. This CDR3 comprises 16 residues. This chain's CDR3 is CTSSLVGLWVNTEAFF. The DNA for the CDR3 is TGTACCAGCAGCCTAGTTGGGCTCTGGGTGAACACTGAAGCTTTCTTT.

Worth noting for this clonotype: The junction differs from germline at one of its ends, possibly a read error. J is TRBJ2-7 and V is TRBV4-3; maybe TRBD1 (5 bases). This CDR3 contains 16 residues. From germline, CDR1 is LGHNA and CDR2 YSLEER. CDR3 sequence: CASSQDRDRHSDEQYF. The CDR3 DNA is TGTGCCAGCAGCCAAGATCGCGACAGACACTCCGATGAGCAGTACTTC.

Here the CDR3 reads CASNGGRGYTQHF. The CDR3 bases are TGCGCCAGCAATGGCGGGAGGGGGTATACGCAGCATTTT. This chain uses TRBV10-2 with TRBJ2-3; TRBD1 might be the D (6 bases). The end of the DNA fits TRBJ1-5 better, so the J call may be wrong. The germline V gene encodes CDR1 WSHSY and CDR2 SAAADI. CDR3 length equals 13 residues.

This clonotype was picked up many times. V is TRBV4-3 and J is TRBJ2-7; the match to TRBD1 covers 8 bases. The CDR3 is made up of 14 amino acids. V was clipped by 5 bases and J by 5 bases; unmatched bases: 8. Germline assignment: CDR1 LGHNA and CDR2 YSLEER. The CDR3 sequence is CASSGDRGRDEQYF. DNA of the CDR3: TGCGCCAGCAGCGGCGACAGGGGTAGGGACGAGCAGTACTTC.

In the case of this clonotype: At one of its ends the junction is not consistent with the germline gene, which may arise from a read error. This chain uses TRBV11-2 with TRBJ2-3, with 9 nucleotides matching TRBD1. CDR1 SGHAT and CDR2 FQNNGV come from the germline V gene. The CDR3 spans 12 residues. The CDR3 nucleotides read TGTGCCAGCAGCTCCGAACAGGGGGCGCAATATTTT. This translates into CASSSEQGAQYF.

Note on this clonotype: This could be a read error, since a much larger clone is one nucleotide away. The chain combines TRBV6-6 with TRBJ2-1; D unresolved. CDR1 and CDR2 (germline): MNHNY, SVGAGI (reference sequence). The CDR3 has 15 amino acids. Trimming removed 2 bases from V and 9 bases from J, with 17 bases in between. CDR3 loop: CASSYPSKQWPEQFF. The CDR3 nucleotides read TGTGCCAGCAGTTACCCGAGTAAACAGTGGCCTGAGCAGTTCTTC.

With regard to this clonotype: This sequence may be a read error, since a much larger clone differs from it by one base. The chain recombines TRBV10-2 with TRBJ2-7; D not certain. Germline V gene data show CDR1 as WSHSY and CDR2 as SAAADI. CDR3 length: 13 amino acids. The CDR3 DNA is TGCGCCAGCAATGAGTCGAGTTTCTACGAGCAGTACTTC. This encodes CASNESSFYEQYF.

Worth noting for this clonotype: As the CDR3 is not closed by the conserved phenylalanine or tryptophan, this likely results from a read error. The chain couples TRBV11-3 to TRBJ2-6, with D possibly being TRBD1 (5 bases). The CDR3 consists of 16 residues. CDR1 is SGHNT, CDR2 YENEEA, per germline. V lost 7 bases, J lost 3 bases, and 16 bases lay in between. This CDR3 is CASTSTAQFGANVLTS. In nucleotides, the CDR3 is TGTGCCAGCACCTCGACAGCACAGTTTGGGGCCAACGTCCTGACTTCC.

This clonotype was observed a few times. The V and J genes are TRBV5-6 and TRBJ2-7; 10 bases agree with TRBD1. Trimming took 3 bases from V and 3 from J; bases not matched to a gene: 3. The CDR3 length is 14 residues. From germline, CDR1 is SGHDT and CDR2 YYEEEE. Here the CDR3 DNA reads TGTGCCAGCAGCTCGGACAGGGGGAGCTACGAGCAGTACTTC. Protein product: CASSSDRGSYEQYF.

Regarding this clonotype: A much larger clone differs from this one at a single base, so this may be a read error. V usage is TRBV6-1 and J usage is TRBJ2-7, with D perhaps matching TRBD1 (5 bases). Germline-derived CDR1 and CDR2 are MNHNS and SASEGT. The CDR3 sequence is 14 residues long. The V gene lost 4 bases and the J gene lost 0 bases, with 10 bases spanning the gap. DNA of the CDR3: TGTGCCAGCAGTGCACCGGACAACTCCTACGAGCAGTACTTC. Translated, it gives CASSAPDNSYEQYF.

With respect to this clonotype: A much larger clone lies one base from this, so it may be a read error. The chain joins TRBV12-5 to TRBJ2-1; a possible D gene is TRBD1 (6 bases). V was trimmed by 3 bases and J by 12 bases, leaving 12 bases between them. The CDR3 totals 12 residues. CDR1 and CDR2 from the germline V gene are LGHNT and FRNRAP. In DNA, the CDR3 is TGTGCTAGTGGTTTTGGACAGATGGTGCAGTTCTTC. It translates to CASGFGQMVQFF.

As for this clonotype: This could be a read error, since a much larger clone is one nucleotide away. The chain carries TRBV6-1 and TRBJ2-7; D is perhaps TRBD1 or TRBD2 (5 bases each). Germline-derived CDR1 and CDR2 are MNHNS and SASEGT. This CDR3 region has 17 residues. Trimming pared 2 bases from V and 6 bases from J, leaving 23 bases between. Written as DNA, the CDR3 is TGTGCCAGCAGTGAACTAGGAGGCCGGGGCGCAATGGGCGAGCAGTACTTC. It specifies CASSELGGRGAMGEQYF.

For this clonotype: At one end the junction does not follow the germline gene, possibly because of a read error. The chain employs TRBV10-3 and TRBJ1-5; D is ambiguous. Germline V CDR1 and CDR2: ENHRY, SYGVKD. The CDR3 is 15 residues long. The CDR3 coding sequence is TGTGCCATCAGTGAGGATGAAAGTAGCAATCAGCCCCAGGATTTT. Translation gives CAISEDESSNQPQDF.

The chain carries TRBV6-5 and TRBJ2-1, with 8 bases fitting TRBD2. Germline V gives CDR1 MNHEY, CDR2 SVGAGI. Trimming at V came to 5 bases and at J to 8 bases, leaving 14 bases not matched to a gene. CDR3 length: 16 amino acids. As DNA, the CDR3 is TGTGCCAGCAGTAGAGGACAAGCGGGAGATGGGGATGAGCAGTTCTTC. Translating it yields CASSRGQAGDGDEQFF.

Remarks on this clonotype: A much larger clone sits a single nucleotide away, making a read error possible. The CDR3: CASTRTGVQHTDTQYF. As DNA, the CDR3 is TGTGCCAGCACCAGGACGGGAGTCCAGCACACAGATACGCAGTATTTT. This chain connects TRBV6-5 to TRBJ2-3; D is possibly TRBD2 (6 bases). The CDR3 totals 16 residues. Trimming took off 7 bases at V and 2 bases at J, with 19 bases between the two ends. The V gene's germline CDR1 is MNHEY and CDR2 SVGAGI.

This clonotype has a single count. The V call is TRBV11-2, the J call TRBJ1-5; 7 bases agree with TRBD1. Germline trimming cut 7 bases from V and 5 bases from J; bases unmatched to any gene: 11. The CDR3 contains 15 residues. Germline V lookup: CDR1 SGHAT, CDR2 FQNNGV. CDR3 sequence (DNA): TGTGCCAGCAACACCAGGGGGGGGGCAGATCAGCCCCAGCATTTT. It is translated as CASNTRGGADQPQHF.

This clonotype was detected only a few times. The chain couples TRBV6-2 or TRBV6-3 to TRBJ1-5; 10 nucleotides match TRBD1. This CDR3 is 19 amino acids long. Looked up from germline, CDR1 is MNHEY and CDR2 is SVGEGT. Trimming at V came to 5 bases and at J to 0 bases, leaving 13 bases not matched to a gene. Here the CDR3 DNA reads TGTGCCAGCAGTACCTCTTCGGACAGGGGGGCTTTTAGCAATCAGCCCCAGCATTTT. Translating it yields CASSTSSDRGAFSNQPQHF.